This TCR beta chain appears in the sequencing data of a study of T cell responses to AZD1222 COVID-19 vaccine. The CDR3 sequence is 14 residues long. Germline CDR1 and CDR2: MRHNA and SNTAGT. The V gene lost 3 bases and the J gene lost 0 bases, with 5 bases spanning the gap. Profiling relied on immunoSEQ multiplex PCR, and the TCRdb table lists in-frame clones only, not all of them. The sample yields around 140,000 clones, about 89% seen once. The chain employs TRBV6-4 and TRBJ2-2; D unclear. This clonotype originated in an adult in good health. The starting material was peripheral blood, obtained on day 0 of AZD1222 vaccination. The CDR3 spells CASSEKPNTGELFF. In nucleotides, the CDR3 is TGTGCCAGCAGTGAAAAACCGAACACCGGGGAGCTGTTTTTT.